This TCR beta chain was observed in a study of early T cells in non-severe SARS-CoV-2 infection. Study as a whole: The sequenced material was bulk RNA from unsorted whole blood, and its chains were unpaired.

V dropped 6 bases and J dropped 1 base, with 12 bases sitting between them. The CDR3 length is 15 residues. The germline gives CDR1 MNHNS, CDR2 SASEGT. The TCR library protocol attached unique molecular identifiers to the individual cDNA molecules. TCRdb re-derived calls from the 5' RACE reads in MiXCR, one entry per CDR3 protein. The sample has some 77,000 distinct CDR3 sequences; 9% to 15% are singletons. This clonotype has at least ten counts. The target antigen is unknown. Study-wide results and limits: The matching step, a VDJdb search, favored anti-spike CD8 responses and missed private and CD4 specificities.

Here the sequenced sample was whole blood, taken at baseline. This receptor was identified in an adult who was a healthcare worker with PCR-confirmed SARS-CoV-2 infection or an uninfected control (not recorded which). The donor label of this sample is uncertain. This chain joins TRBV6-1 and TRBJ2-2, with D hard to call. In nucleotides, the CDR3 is TGTGCCAGCAGGATAGGGCTCCGGAACACCGGGGAGCTGTTTTTT. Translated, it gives CASRIGLRNTGELFF.